Below are 26 T cell receptor beta chains sequenced from a single sample in a study of T-cell memory formation after mild COVID-19. TCRdb reanalysed the 5' RACE reads using MiXCR and keeps one entry per CDR3 protein. The repertoire has about 340,000 distinct CDR3 sequences, approximately 16% of them found once; the top ten carry about a fifth. Input material: PBMCs or a T cell subset sorted from them (not recorded which). The receptors here all came from a man in his late teens or twenties who had mild COVID-19 (a few samples of this study predate the infection). Cell type and time point are not known.

This chain links TRBV7-9 with TRBJ1-1, with D perhaps matching TRBD1 (6 bases). CDR3 length: 12 amino acids. V lost 0 bases, J lost 10 bases, and 9 bases lay in between. Looked up from germline, CDR1 is SEHNR and CDR2 is FQNEAQ (reference sequence). The chain's CDR3 is CASSLALTGAFF. CDR3 bases: TGTGCCAGCAGCTTAGCCCTGACAGGAGCTTTCTTT.

This clonotype has only a few counts. The V gene is TRBV12-3 or TRBV12-4, the J gene TRBJ1-2; D uncertain. Trimming pared 3 bases from V and 4 bases from J, leaving 12 bases between. There are 14 residues in the CDR3. CDR3 DNA: TGTGCCAGCAGTTTGGGCGCTTTCAGCTATGGCTACACCTTC. This translates into CASSLGAFSYGYTF.

This clonotype was counted a few times. The chain uses TRBV20-1 and TRBJ2-5, with D perhaps given as TRBD1 or TRBD2 (5 bases each). Looked up from germline, CDR1 is DFQATT and CDR2 is SNEGSKA (reference sequence). CDR3 size: 14 residues. The V gene lost 3 bases and the J gene lost 2 bases, with 13 bases spanning the gap. CDR3 loop: CSARRVGPQETQYF. CDR3 nucleotides: TGCAGTGCTAGGAGGGTGGGGCCACAAGAGACCCAGTACTTC.

The chain employs TRBV5-1 and TRBJ2-7, with D uncertain. V dropped 0 bases and J dropped 6 bases, with 10 bases sitting between them. There are 13 residues in the CDR3. Germline lookup yields CDR1 SGHRS and CDR2 YFSETQ. CDR3 loop: CASSLARVGEQYF. CDR3 nucleotides: TGCGCCAGCAGCTTGGCACGAGTTGGCGAGCAGTACTTC.

In its sample, this clonotype was seen a few times. The rearrangement joins TRBV2 to TRBJ2-7; 7 bases are a match to TRBD1. The V gene end was trimmed by 1 base and the J gene end by 6 bases; junction bases not matched to a gene: 3. Per germline, CDR1 SNHLY and CDR2 FYNNEI. The CDR3 has 13 amino acids. This chain's CDR3 is CASSEGQGSEQYF. The CDR3 DNA reads TGTGCCAGCAGTGAAGGACAGGGTAGCGAGCAGTACTTC.

This clonotype was counted ten times or more. The CDR3 here is CASSLEAAGGPGNEQFF. CDR3 nucleotides: TGTGCCAGCAGCTTAGAGGCTGCGGGGGGGCCCGGCAATGAGCAGTTCTTC. The rearrangement uses TRBV7-6 and TRBJ2-1; 9 nucleotides match TRBD2. The CDR3 sequence is 17 residues long. Trimming removed 1 base from V and 6 bases from J; junction bases left unmatched: 10. The germline V gene encodes CDR1 SGHVS and CDR2 FNYEAQ. The complete variable domain, with remaining parts taken from reference TRBV7-6 and TRBJ2-1, reads GAGVSQSPRYKVTKRGQDVALRCDPISGHVSLYWYRQALGQGPEFLTYFNYEAQQDKSGLPNDRFSAERPEGSISTLTIQRTEQRDSAMYRCASSLEAAGGPGNEQFFGPGTRLTVL.

The chain employs TRBV6-5 and TRBJ2-1, with TRBD2 matching 9 bases. V shed 6 bases and J 0 bases; nucleotides not matched to a gene: 6. The germline gives CDR1 MNHEY, CDR2 SVGAGI. The CDR3 length is 16 residues. The CDR3 DNA follows: TGTGCCAGCAGCTTTAGCGGGGGTTTCTCCTACAATGAGCAGTTCTTC. It yields the protein CASSFSGGFSYNEQFF.

This chain joins TRBV7-2 and TRBJ2-7; a possible D gene is TRBD2 (6 bases). This CDR3 is built from 13 residues. The V end lost 10 bases, the J end lost 3 bases, and 16 bases lay between the germline ends. Germline CDR1 SGHTA, CDR2 FQGNSA. DNA of the CDR3: TGTGCCACCTCCGCGGGACCGAACTACGAGCAGTACTTC. Protein product: CATSAGPNYEQYF.

The chain carries TRBV7-2 and TRBJ1-1; D may be TRBD1 (5 bases). There are 15 residues in the CDR3. Trimming took 6 bases from V and 0 from J, leaving 14 bases between them. Germline loops: CDR1 SGHTA, CDR2 FQGNSA. The CDR3 here is CASSFLQGVNTEAFF. CDR3 bases: TGTGCCAGCAGTTTTCTTCAGGGCGTGAACACTGAAGCTTTCTTT. The full variable domain, its missing parts supplied by reference TRBV7-2 and TRBJ1-1, is GAGVSQSPSNKVTEKGKDVELRCDPISGHTALYWYRQSLGQGLEFLIYFQGNSAPDKSGLPSDRFSAERTGGSVSTLTIQRTQQEDSAVYLCASSFLQGVNTEAFFGQGTRLTVV.

This clonotype was observed a handful of times. J is TRBJ1-4 and V is TRBV5-1, with no clear D. CDR1 and CDR2 (germline): SGHRS, YFSETQ. V was pared by 0 bases and J by 8 bases, with 14 bases between. The CDR3 loop spans 15 amino acids. The CDR3, as DNA: TGCGCCAGCAGCTTGGTGGCGGGGAAGGACGAAAAACTGTTTTTT. Its protein is CASSLVAGKDEKLFF.

This clonotype has a count of ten or more. CDR3 region: CSGASGDPYEQYF. The CDR3 DNA follows: TGCAGTGGGGCTAGCGGGGACCCCTACGAGCAGTACTTC. The J gene is TRBJ2-7, the V gene TRBV20-1; 9 nucleotides match TRBD2. CDR3 length: 13 residues. Germline-derived CDR1 and CDR2 are DFQATT and SNEGSKA (reference sequence). Trimming removed 7 bases from V and 2 bases from J; junction bases left unmatched: 6.

The sample holds a few counts of this clonotype. The gene calls are TRBV5-1 and TRBJ2-5; possibly TRBD2 for D (6 bases). V lost 1 base and J 4 bases, leaving 23 bases between the germline ends. Germline CDR1 is SGHRS and CDR2 is YFSETQ. This CDR3 contains 18 residues. CDR3 in DNA: TGCGCCAGCAGCTTGAATGGCCGGGACTCGAGGACTGGAGAGACCCAGTACTTC. It is translated as CASSLNGRDSRTGETQYF. Supplemented by reference TRBV5-1 and TRBJ2-5, the full variable domain reads KAGVTQTPRYLIKTRGQQVTLSCSPISGHRSVSWYQQTPGQGLQFLFEYFSETQRNKGNFPGRFSGRQFSNSRSEMNVSTLELGDSALYLCASSLNGRDSRTGETQYFGPGTRLLVL.

The J gene is TRBJ2-7, the V gene TRBV28; no clear D. Trimming removed 4 bases at V and 2 bases at J, with 12 bases between. Germline CDR1 reads MDHEN; CDR2 reads SYDVKM. There are 14 residues in the CDR3. CDR3: CASSYWGDPYEQYF. The DNA for the CDR3 is TGTGCCAGCAGTTATTGGGGTGACCCCTACGAGCAGTACTTC. The variable domain in full, completed from reference TRBV28 and TRBJ2-7, reads DVKVTQSSRYLVKRTGEKVFLECVQDMDHENMFWYRQDPGLGLRLIYFSYDVKMKEKGDIPEGYSVSREKKERFSLILESASTNQTSMYLCASSYWGDPYEQYFGPGTRLTVT.

The chain uses TRBV20-1 and TRBJ2-7; TRBD1 agrees at 7 bases. The CDR3 loop spans 12 amino acids. Trimming took 2 bases from V and 2 from J; bases not matched to a gene: 0. Germline V CDR1 and CDR2: DFQATT, SNEGSKA (reference sequence). DNA of the CDR3: TGCAGTGCTAGACAGGGGGCCTACGAGCAGTACTTC. Protein sequence: CSARQGAYEQYF.

This clonotype was counted ten times or more. The V and J genes are TRBV11-2 and TRBJ2-3, with a weak D call TRBD2 (6 bases). Germline CDR1 reads SGHAT; CDR2 reads FQNNGV. V was cut by 5 bases and J by 0 bases, with 12 bases left in between. The CDR3 consists of 15 residues. CDR3 bases: TGTGCCAGCAGCAAGGTGGGGGGTAGCACAGATACGCAGTATTTT. Encoded protein: CASSKVGGSTDTQYF.

This clonotype occurred a few times. This rearrangement joins TRBV4-1 to TRBJ2-2; tentatively, D is TRBD2 (7 bases). Deletions cut 3 bases from V and 6 bases from J, with 20 bases between. The CDR3 spans 17 residues. CDR1 MGHRA and CDR2 YSYEKL come from the germline V gene. The CDR3 reads CASSHLRLSGGSGELFF. CDR3 DNA: TGCGCCAGCAGCCATCTCAGACTATCGGGGGGCTCCGGGGAGCTGTTTTTT.

The chain couples TRBV7-9 to TRBJ2-7; a possible D gene is TRBD1 (5 bases). The CDR3 sequence is 16 residues long. V was shortened by 2 bases and J by 0 bases, with 14 bases between the two germline ends. Germline assignment: CDR1 SEHNR and CDR2 FQNEAQ (reference sequence). CDR3 sequence (DNA): TGTGCCAGCAGCTTATCCCGCAGGGTTAGCTCCTACGAGCAGTACGTC. Translating gives CASSLSRRVSSYEQYV.

This clonotype was detected ten times or more. This chain joins TRBV7-6 and TRBJ2-5, with 7 nucleotides matching TRBD1. The CDR3 spans 16 residues. V lost 4 bases, J lost 5 bases, and 13 bases stayed unmatched. Germline V gene data show CDR1 as SGHVS and CDR2 as FNYEAQ. CDR3 protein: CASSSGLTGSRETQYF. The CDR3 bases are TGTGCCAGCAGCTCAGGGTTGACAGGGAGTAGGGAGACCCAGTACTTC.

There are a few counts of this clonotype. The chain recombines TRBV12-3 or TRBV12-4 with TRBJ2-3, with unresolved D. The CDR3 is made up of 15 amino acids. Trimming shortened V by 2 bases and J by 2 bases, and 11 bases separated the two germline ends. The CDR3 loop is CASSLRVLNTDTQYF. As DNA, the CDR3 is TGTGCCAGCAGTTTACGGGTACTCAACACAGATACGCAGTATTTT.

This clonotype has only a few counts. The chain combines TRBV6-5 with TRBJ2-7; 11 nucleotides align to TRBD1. The germline CDR1 and CDR2 sequences are MNHEY and SVGAGI. V dropped 5 bases and J dropped 5; count of bases not matched to a gene: 5. The CDR3 is 14 amino acids. The CDR3 sequence: CASSTRTGGHEQYF. CDR3 in DNA: TGTGCCAGCAGTACCCGGACAGGGGGCCACGAGCAGTACTTC.

This clonotype turned up a few times. V and J are TRBV6-6 and TRBJ1-6, with D perhaps matching TRBD1 (5 bases). V was trimmed by 2 bases and J by 7 bases, leaving 15 bases between them. This CDR3 comprises 16 residues. Germline-derived CDR1 and CDR2 are MNHNY and SVGAGI (reference sequence). CDR3 bases: TGTGCCAGCAGTTACGGAAGGGGACGCGCGAATTCACCCCTCCACTTT. Translated, it gives CASSYGRGRANSPLHF.

The chain carries TRBV10-3 and TRBJ1-5; no clear D. The CDR3 runs 12 residues. The ends were cut back, 6 bases at V and 5 bases at J, with 8 bases in the middle. Germline CDR1 ENHRY, CDR2 SYGVKD. The DNA of the CDR3 is TGTGCCATCAGCCCCGGGGATCAGCCCCAGCATTTT. Its translation: CAISPGDQPQHF.

The chain combines TRBV4-1 with TRBJ2-1, with a tentative D call TRBD1 (5 bases). The CDR3 has 12 residues. CDR1 and CDR2 from the germline V gene are MGHRA and YSYEKL. V lost 7 bases and J 8 bases, leaving 12 bases between the germline ends. CDR3 loop: CASNVQGDEQFF. The CDR3 DNA reads TGCGCCAGCAACGTCCAGGGTGATGAGCAGTTCTTC.

This clonotype was seen a handful of times. This chain uses TRBV4-2 with TRBJ1-2, with 7 bases matching TRBD1. This CDR3 spans 15 amino acids. V gave up 0 bases and J gave up 8 bases; unmatched junction bases: 9. Germline V lookup: CDR1 LGHNA, CDR2 YNFKEQ. CDR3 loop: CASSQDNRQGGGYTF. In DNA, the CDR3 is TGTGCCAGCAGCCAAGATAACCGGCAGGGGGGAGGCTACACCTTC.

The table lists this clonotype with a few counts. The chain joins TRBV5-5 to TRBJ2-7, with a possible D match to TRBD1 (6 bases). V was pared by 0 bases and J by 2 bases, with 12 bases between. Germline CDR1 SGHKS, CDR2 YYEKEE (reference sequence). The CDR3 has 15 residues. CDR3 region: CASSLAWGQAYEQYV. The CDR3 bases are TGTGCCAGCAGCTTGGCTTGGGGACAAGCCTACGAGCAGTACGTC.

The chain joins TRBV6-2 or TRBV6-3 to TRBJ2-7; D gene uncertain. Germline CDR1 and CDR2: MNHEY and SVGEGT. CDR3 length equals 12 residues. Trimming removed 5 bases from V and 3 bases from J, with 8 bases in between. The CDR3 sequence: CASSGPIYEQYV. The CDR3 DNA follows: TGTGCCAGCAGTGGACCGATCTACGAGCAGTACGTC.